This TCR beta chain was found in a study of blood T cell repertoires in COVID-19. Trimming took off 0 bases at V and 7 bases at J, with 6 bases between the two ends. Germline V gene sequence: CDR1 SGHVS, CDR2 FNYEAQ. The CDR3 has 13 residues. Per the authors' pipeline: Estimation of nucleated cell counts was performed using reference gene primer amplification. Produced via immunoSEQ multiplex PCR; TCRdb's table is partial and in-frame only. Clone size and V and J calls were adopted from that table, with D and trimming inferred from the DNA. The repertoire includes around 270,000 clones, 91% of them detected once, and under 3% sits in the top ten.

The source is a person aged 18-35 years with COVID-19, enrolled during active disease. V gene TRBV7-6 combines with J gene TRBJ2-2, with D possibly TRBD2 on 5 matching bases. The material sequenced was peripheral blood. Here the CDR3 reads CASSLAGDGELFF. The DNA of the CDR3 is TGTGCCAGCAGCTTAGCGGGAGACGGGGAGCTGTTTTTT.